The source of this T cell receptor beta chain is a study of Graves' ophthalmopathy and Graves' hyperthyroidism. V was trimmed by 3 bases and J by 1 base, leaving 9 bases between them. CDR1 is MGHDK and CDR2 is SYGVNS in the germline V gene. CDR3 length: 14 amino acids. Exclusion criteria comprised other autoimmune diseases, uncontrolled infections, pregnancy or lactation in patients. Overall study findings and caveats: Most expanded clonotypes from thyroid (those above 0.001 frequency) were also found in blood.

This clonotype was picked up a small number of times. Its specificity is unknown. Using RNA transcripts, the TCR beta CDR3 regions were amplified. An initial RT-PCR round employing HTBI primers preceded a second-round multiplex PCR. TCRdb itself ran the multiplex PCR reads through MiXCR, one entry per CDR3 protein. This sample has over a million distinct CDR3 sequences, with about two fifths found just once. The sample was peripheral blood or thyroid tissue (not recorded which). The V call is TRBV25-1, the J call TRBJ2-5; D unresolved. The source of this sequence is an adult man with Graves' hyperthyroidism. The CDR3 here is CASSDGRTQETQYF. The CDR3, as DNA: TGTGCCAGCAGTGACGGTCGGACCCAAGAGACCCAGTACTTC.